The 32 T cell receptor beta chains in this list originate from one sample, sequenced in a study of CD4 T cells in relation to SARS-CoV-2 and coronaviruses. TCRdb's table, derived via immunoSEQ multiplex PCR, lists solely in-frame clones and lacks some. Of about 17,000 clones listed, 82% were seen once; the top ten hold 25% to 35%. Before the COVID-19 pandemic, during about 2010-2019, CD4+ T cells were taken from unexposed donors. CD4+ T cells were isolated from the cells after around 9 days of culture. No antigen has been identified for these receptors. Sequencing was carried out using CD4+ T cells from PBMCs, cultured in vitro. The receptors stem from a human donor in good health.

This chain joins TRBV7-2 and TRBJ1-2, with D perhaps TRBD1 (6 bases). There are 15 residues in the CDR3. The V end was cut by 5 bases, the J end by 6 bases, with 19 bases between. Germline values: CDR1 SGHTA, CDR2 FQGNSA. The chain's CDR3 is CASSPWGGRPHGYTF. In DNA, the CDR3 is TGTGCCAGCAGCCCCTGGGGGGGGCGTCCCCATGGCTACACCTTC.

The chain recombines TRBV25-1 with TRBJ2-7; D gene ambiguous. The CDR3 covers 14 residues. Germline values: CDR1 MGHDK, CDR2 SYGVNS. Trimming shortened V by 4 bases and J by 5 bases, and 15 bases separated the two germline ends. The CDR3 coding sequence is TGTGCCAGCAGTGGGAACCTAGGAGCCCACGAGCAGTACTTC. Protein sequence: CASSGNLGAHEQYF.

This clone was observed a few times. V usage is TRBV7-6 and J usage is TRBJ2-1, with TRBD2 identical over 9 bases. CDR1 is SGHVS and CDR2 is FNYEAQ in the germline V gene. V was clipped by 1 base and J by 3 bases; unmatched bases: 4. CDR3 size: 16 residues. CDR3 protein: CASSLGLAGVYNEQFF. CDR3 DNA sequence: TGTGCCAGCAGCTTAGGGTTAGCGGGGGTCTACAATGAGCAGTTCTTC.

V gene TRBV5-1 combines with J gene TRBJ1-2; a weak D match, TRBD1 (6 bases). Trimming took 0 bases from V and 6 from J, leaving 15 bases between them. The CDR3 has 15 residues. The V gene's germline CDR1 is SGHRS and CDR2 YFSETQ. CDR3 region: CASSLVQGLVDGYTF. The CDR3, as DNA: TGCGCCAGCAGCTTGGTTCAGGGGCTGGTTGATGGCTACACCTTC. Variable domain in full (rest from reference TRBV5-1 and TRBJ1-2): KAGVTQTPRYLIKTRGQQVTLSCSPISGHRSVSWYQQTPGQGLQFLFEYFSETQRNKGNFPGRFSGRQFSNSRSEMNVSTLELGDSALYLCASSLVQGLVDGYTFGSGTRLTVV.

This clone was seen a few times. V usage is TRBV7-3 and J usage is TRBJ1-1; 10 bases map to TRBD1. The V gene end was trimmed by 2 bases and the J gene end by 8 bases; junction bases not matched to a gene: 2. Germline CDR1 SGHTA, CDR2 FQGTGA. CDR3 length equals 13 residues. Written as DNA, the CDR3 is TGTGCCAGCAGCTTAGACAGGGGGCGCGAAGCTTTCTTT. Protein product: CASSLDRGREAFF.

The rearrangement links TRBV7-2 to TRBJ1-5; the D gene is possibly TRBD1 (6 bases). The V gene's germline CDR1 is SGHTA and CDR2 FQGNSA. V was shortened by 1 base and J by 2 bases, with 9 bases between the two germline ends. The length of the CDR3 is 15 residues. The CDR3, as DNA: TGTGCCAGCAGCTTAGACAGGGTAGGCAATCAGCCCCAGCATTTT. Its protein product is CASSLDRVGNQPQHF.

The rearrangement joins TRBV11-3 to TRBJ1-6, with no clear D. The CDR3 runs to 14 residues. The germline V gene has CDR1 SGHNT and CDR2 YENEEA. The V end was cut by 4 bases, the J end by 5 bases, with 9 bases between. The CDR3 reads CASSWSSHNSPLHF. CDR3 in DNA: TGTGCCAGCAGCTGGAGCAGCCATAATTCACCCCTCCACTTT.

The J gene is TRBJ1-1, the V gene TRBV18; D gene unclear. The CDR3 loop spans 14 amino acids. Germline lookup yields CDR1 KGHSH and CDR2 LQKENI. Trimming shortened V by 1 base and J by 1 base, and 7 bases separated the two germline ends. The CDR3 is CASSPQDPNTEAFF. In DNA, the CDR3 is TGTGCCAGCTCACCACAGGACCCGAACACTGAAGCTTTCTTT. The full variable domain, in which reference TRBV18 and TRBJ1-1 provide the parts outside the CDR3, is NAGVMQNPRHLVRRRGQEARLRCSPMKGHSHVYWYRQLPEEGLKFMVYLQKENIIDESGMPKERFSAEFPKEGPSILRIQQVVRGDSAAYFCASSPQDPNTEAFFGQGTRLTVV.

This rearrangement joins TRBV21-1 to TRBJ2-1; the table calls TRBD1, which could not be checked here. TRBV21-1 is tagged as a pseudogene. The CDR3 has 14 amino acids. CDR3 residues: CASTQGRTYNEQFF. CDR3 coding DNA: TGTGCCAGCACCCAGGGGAGAACCTACAATGAGCAGTTCTTC.

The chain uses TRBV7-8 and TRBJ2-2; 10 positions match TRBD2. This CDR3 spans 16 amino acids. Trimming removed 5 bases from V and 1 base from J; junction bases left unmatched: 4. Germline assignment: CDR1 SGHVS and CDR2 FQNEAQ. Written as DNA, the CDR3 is TGTGCCAGCAGCAAACGGACTAGCGGGAACACCGGGGAGCTGTTTTTT. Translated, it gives CASSKRTSGNTGELFF. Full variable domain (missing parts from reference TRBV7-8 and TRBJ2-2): GAGVSQSPRYKVAKRGQDVALRCDPISGHVSLFWYQQALGQGPEFLTYFQNEAQLDKSGLPSDRFFAERPEGSVSTLKIQRTQQEDSAVYLCASSKRTSGNTGELFFGEGSRLTVL.

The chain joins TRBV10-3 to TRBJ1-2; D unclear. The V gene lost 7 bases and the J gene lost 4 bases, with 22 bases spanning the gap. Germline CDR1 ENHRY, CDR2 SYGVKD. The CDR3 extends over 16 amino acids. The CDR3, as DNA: TGTGCCATCAAGGAAGAGGGCGCGTTTCCTACCTATGGCTACACCTTC. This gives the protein CAIKEEGAFPTYGYTF.

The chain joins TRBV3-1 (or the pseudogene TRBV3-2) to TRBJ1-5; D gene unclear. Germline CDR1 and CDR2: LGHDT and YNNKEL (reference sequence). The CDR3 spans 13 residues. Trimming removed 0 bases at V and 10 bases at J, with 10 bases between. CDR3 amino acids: CASSQDWQFPQHF. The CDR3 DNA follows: TGTGCCAGCAGCCAAGATTGGCAGTTCCCCCAGCATTTT.

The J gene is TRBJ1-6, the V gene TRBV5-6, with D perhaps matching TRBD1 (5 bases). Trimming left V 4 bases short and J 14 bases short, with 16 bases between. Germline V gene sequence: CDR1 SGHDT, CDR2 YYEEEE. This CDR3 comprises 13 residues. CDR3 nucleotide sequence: TGTGCCAGCAGCGGCACCCCGGGGCTCTCCCTCCACTTT. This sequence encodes CASSGTPGLSLHF.

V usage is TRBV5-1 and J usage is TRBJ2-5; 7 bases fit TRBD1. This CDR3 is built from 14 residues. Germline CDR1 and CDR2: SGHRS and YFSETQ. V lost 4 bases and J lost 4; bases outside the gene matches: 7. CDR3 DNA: TGCGCCAGCAGCACAGGGGTTTTGGGAGAGACCCAGTACTTC. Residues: CASSTGVLGETQYF.

For the CDR3, the DNA is TGTGCCAGCAGCGTAGGGCTAGCGGGCGACTACGAGCAGTACTTC. Amino acids: CASSVGLAGDYEQYF. The rearrangement joins TRBV9 to TRBJ2-7, with TRBD2 matching 8 bases. CDR1 SGDLS and CDR2 YYNGEE come from the germline V gene. This CDR3 is built from 15 residues. V lost 0 bases, J lost 3 bases, and 5 bases stayed unmatched.

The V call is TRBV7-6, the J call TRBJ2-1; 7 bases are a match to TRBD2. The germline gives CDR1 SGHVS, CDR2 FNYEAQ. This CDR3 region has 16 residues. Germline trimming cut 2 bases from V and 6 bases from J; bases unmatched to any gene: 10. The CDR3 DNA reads TGTGCCAGCAGCTTAAGATACGGGAGGCTTGGCAATGAGCAGTTCTTC. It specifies CASSLRYGRLGNEQFF.

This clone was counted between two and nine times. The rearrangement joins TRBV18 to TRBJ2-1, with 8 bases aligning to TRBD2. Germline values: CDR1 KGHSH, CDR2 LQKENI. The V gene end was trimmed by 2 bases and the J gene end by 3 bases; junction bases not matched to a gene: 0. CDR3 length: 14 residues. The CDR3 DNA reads TGTGCCAGCTCACCAGGGACTAGCTACAATGAGCAGTTCTTC. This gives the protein CASSPGTSYNEQFF.

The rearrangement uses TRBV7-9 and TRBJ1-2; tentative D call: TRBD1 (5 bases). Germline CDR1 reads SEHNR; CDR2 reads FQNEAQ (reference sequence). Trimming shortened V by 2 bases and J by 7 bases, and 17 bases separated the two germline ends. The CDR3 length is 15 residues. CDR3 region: CASSLWARVEGGYTF. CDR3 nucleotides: TGTGCCAGCAGCTTATGGGCCAGGGTGGAAGGTGGCTACACCTTC.

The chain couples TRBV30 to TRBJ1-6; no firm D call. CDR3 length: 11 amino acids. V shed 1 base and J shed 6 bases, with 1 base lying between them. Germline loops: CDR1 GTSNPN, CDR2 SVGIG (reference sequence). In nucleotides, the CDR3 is TGTGCCTGGAGTGCTAATTCACCCCTCCACTTT. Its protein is CAWSANSPLHF.

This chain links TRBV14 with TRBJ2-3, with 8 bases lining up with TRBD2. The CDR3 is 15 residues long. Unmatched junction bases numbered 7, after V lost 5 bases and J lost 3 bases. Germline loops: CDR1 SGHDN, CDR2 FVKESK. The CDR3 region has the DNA TGTGCCAGCAGCTTCCTACTAGCGGCTACAGATACGCAGTATTTT. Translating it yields CASSFLLAATDTQYF.

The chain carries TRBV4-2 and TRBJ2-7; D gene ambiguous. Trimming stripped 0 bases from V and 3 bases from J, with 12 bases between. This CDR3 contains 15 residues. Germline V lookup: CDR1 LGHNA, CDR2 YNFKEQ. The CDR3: CASSQDLGLFYEQYF. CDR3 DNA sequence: TGTGCCAGCAGCCAAGACCTCGGTCTGTTCTACGAGCAGTACTTC.

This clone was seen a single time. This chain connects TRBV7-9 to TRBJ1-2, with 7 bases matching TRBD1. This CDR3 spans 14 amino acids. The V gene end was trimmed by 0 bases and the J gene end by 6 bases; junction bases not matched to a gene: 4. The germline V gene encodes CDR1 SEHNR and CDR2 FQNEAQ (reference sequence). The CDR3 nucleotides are TGTGCCAGCAGCTTAGCAGGGGGCGCGGATGGCTACACCTTC. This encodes CASSLAGGADGYTF.

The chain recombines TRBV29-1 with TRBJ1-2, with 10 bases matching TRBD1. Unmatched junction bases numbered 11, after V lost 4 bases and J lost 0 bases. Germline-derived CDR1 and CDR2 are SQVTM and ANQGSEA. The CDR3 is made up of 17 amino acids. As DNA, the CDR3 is TGCAGCGTTGGGGGGACAGGGGAGGTAGAAGCTAACTATGGCTACACCTTC. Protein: CSVGGTGEVEANYGYTF. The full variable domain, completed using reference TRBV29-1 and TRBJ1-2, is SAVISQKPSRDICQRGTSLTIQCQVDSQVTMMFWYRQQPGQSLTLIATANQGSEATYESGFVIDKFPISRPNLTFSTLTVSNMSPEDSSIYLCSVGGTGEVEANYGYTFGSGTRLTVV.

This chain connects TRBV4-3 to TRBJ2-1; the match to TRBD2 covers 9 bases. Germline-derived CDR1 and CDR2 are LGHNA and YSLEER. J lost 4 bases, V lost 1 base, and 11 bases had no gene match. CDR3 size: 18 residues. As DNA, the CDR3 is TGCGCCAGCAGCCAAGTCGAGCGGGAGGACGGGGATTACAATGAGCAGTTCTTC. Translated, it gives CASSQVEREDGDYNEQFF.

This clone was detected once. The CDR3, as DNA: TGTGCCACCAGTCAAAGCTCTTCCTACAATGAGCAGTTCTTC. Translated: CATSQSSSYNEQFF. The V and J genes are TRBV24-1 and TRBJ2-1; D not certain. The CDR3 totals 14 residues. The V and J ends lost 6 bases and 1 base respectively, with 9 bases between them. Germline CDR1 reads KGHDR; CDR2 reads SFDVKD.

CDR3 loop: CASSQTGQKNEKLFF. In DNA form, the CDR3 reads TGTGCCAGCAGCCAAACGGGACAGAAGAATGAAAAACTGTTTTTT. The chain links TRBV3-1 (or the pseudogene TRBV3-2) to TRBJ1-4; TRBD1 agrees at 7 bases. Germline assignment: CDR1 LGHDT and CDR2 YNNKEL (reference sequence). The CDR3 spans 15 residues. V trimming: 2 bases; J trimming: 5 bases; junction bases outside the gene matches: 5.

CDR3 sequence (DNA): TGTGCCAGTAGTTGGGGACTAGCGTCATACAATGAGCAGTTCTTC. Amino acids: CASSWGLASYNEQFF. The V call is TRBV19, the J call TRBJ2-1; 10 bases are a match to TRBD2. J was trimmed by 4 bases and V by 5 bases; bases with no gene match: 5. The CDR3 spans 15 residues. Per germline, CDR1 LNHDA and CDR2 SQIVND (reference sequence).

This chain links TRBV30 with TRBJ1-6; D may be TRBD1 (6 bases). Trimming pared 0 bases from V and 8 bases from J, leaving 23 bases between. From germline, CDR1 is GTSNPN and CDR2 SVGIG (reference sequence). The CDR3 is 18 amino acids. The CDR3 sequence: CAWSVPLPGALFDSPLHF. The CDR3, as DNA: TGTGCCTGGAGTGTACCATTGCCAGGGGCCCTTTTTGATTCACCCCTCCACTTT. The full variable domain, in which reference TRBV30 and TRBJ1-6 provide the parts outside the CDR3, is SQTIHQWPATLVQPVGSPLSLECTVEGTSNPNLYWYRQAAGRGLQLLFYSVGIGQISSEVPQNLSASRPQDRQFILSSKKLLLSDSGFYLCAWSVPLPGALFDSPLHFGNGTRLTVT.

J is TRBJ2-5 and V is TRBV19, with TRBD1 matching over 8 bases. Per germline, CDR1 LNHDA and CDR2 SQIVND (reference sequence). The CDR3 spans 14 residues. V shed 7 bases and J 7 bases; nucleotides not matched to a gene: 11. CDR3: CASTGDRTSGTQYF. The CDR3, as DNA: TGTGCCAGTACTGGGGACAGGACCTCGGGGACCCAGTACTTC.

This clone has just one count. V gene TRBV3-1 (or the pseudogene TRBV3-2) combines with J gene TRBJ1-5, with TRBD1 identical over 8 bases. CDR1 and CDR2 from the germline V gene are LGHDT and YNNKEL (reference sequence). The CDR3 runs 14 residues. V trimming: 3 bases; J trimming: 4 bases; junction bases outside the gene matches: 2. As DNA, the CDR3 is TGTGCCAGCAGCCAGACAGGGGCGAATCAGCCCCAGCATTTT. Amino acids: CASSQTGANQPQHF.

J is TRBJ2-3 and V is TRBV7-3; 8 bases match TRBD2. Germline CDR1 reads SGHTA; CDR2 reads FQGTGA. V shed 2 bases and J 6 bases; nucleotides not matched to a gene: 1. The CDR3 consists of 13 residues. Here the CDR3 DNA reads TGTGCCAGCAGCTTACGGGAGGGGGATACGCAGTATTTT. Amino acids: CASSLREGDTQYF.

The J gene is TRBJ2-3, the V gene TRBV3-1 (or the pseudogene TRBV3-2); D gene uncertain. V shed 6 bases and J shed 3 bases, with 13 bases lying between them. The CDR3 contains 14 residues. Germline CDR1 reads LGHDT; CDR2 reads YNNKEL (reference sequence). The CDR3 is CASRDARRTDTQYF. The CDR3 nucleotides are TGTGCCAGCAGGGACGCGCGCCGAACAGATACGCAGTATTTT.